This section outlines one T cell receptor (beta chain) sequence together with its context. Method: immunoSEQ multiplex PCR; TCRdb's copy keeps in-frame clones and lacks some. The sample records more than 9,000 clones, about four fifths being singletons. Lymphocytes from graft epithelium and lamina propria were isolated. The data originate from a study of graft-versus-host responses after intestinal transplantation. The CDR3 covers 15 residues. CDR1 and CDR2 (germline): SGHRS, YFSETQ. The chain employs TRBV5-1 and TRBJ2-5, with TRBD1 matching over 9 bases. The DNA end lines up better with TRBJ2-7; the J call may be wrong. The TCR originated in a human patient who received an intestinal transplant, so some T cells may come from the graft donor. This specimen was ileum tissue, taken less than 550 days after intestinal transplant. The CDR3 DNA is TGCGCCAGCGGAGCTTGGGACAGGGCCAACTACGAGCAGTACTTC. This gives the protein CASGAWDRANYEQYF.